The entry below gives a single TCR beta chain sequence along with its context. Other DNA sequences in the sample encode the same CDR3. This specimen comes from a study of shared clonotypes between healthy human individuals. V was clipped by 5 bases and J by 0 bases, with 7 bases between them. Germline V gene data show CDR1 as SGHAT and CDR2 as FQNNGV. CDR3 length: 13 amino acids. Data came from immunoSEQ multiplex PCR; TCRdb stores just in-frame clones and leaves some out. Among 1.4 million or so clones listed, approximately 98.5% were seen once. Source material: naive CD4+ T cells sorted from blood. Subset described: CD45RA+ positively selected. V usage is TRBV11-2 and J usage is TRBJ2-5; a possible D gene is TRBD2 (5 bases). This sequence was found in a man between 25 and 39 years old in good health. The CDR3 region is CASSRGYQETQYF. CDR3 sequence (DNA): TGTGCCAGCAGCCGGGGTTACCAAGAGACCCAGTACTTC.